A selection of T cell receptor beta chains follows, all from one sample in a study of identical twins. TCRdb used MiXCR to reprocess the 5' RACE reads, holding one entry per CDR3 protein. The table lists roughly 750,000 distinct CDR3 sequences, approximately 21% of them singletons. The data were also submitted as part of a second study, on T cells expressing NK-cell markers.

Source material: PBMCs. The receptors derive from a woman between 18 and 29 years old in good health. Each CDR3 is given with its conserved first and last residue. Fields, in order: V gene, D gene, J gene, clone size, CDR3 protein, CDR3 DNA. A D gene is named only where the DNA matches it firmly. Clone sizes are given selectively: once, few, many, or a class where the clone is expanded.

v_gene: TRBV7-9
d_gene: TRBD2
j_gene: TRBJ2-1
abundance: once
CDR3aa: CASRPTSGQYNEQFF
CDR3nt: TGTGCCAGCAGACCGACTAGCGGGCAGTACAATGAGCAGTTCTTC

v_gene: TRBV27
d_gene: NA
j_gene: TRBJ2-7
abundance: few
CDR3aa: CASRTRGGDEQYF
CDR3nt: TGTGCCAGCAGGACCAGGGGAGGGGACGAGCAGTACTTC

v_gene: TRBV20-1
d_gene: TRBD1
j_gene: TRBJ2-3
abundance: NA
CDR3aa: CSGTASYTQYF
CDR3nt: TGCAGCGGGACAGCTTCCTATACGCAGTATTTT

v_gene: TRBV6-2/TRBV6-3
d_gene: TRBD1
j_gene: TRBJ2-7
abundance: few
CDR3aa: CASSYLGTGEQYF
CDR3nt: TGTGCCAGCAGTTACCTCGGGACAGGGGAGCAGTACTTC

v_gene: TRBV6-1
d_gene: NA
j_gene: TRBJ2-2
abundance: NA
CDR3aa: CASTLMQGTGELFF
CDR3nt: TGTGCCAGCACACTAATGCAGGGGACCGGGGAGCTGTTTTTT

v_gene: TRBV20-1
d_gene: NA
j_gene: TRBJ2-1
abundance: NA
CDR3aa: CSASQGYNEQFF
CDR3nt: TGCAGTGCTAGTCAGGGCTACAATGAGCAGTTCTTC

v_gene: TRBV15
d_gene: NA
j_gene: TRBJ2-2
abundance: few
CDR3aa: CATSRGDTGELFF
CDR3nt: TGTGCCACCAGCAGAGGGGACACCGGGGAGCTGTTTTTT

v_gene: TRBV12-1
d_gene: NA
j_gene: TRBJ2-3
abundance: NA
CDR3aa: CASSCRTEINPDTQYF
CDR3nt: TGTGCCAGCAGCTGTCGGACGGAGATTAACCCAGATACGCAGTATTTT

v_gene: TRBV7-2
d_gene: TRBD1
j_gene: TRBJ1-1
abundance: many
CDR3aa: CATRDRVSSAEAFF
CDR3nt: TGTGCCACGAGGGACAGGGTGAGTTCTGCTGAAGCTTTCTTT

v_gene: TRBV12-3/TRBV12-4
d_gene: TRBD2
j_gene: TRBJ2-3
abundance: few
CDR3aa: CASSLLGLAPSTDTQYF
CDR3nt: TGTGCCAGCAGTCTGCTCGGACTAGCGCCCAGCACAGATACGCAGTATTTT

v_gene: TRBV5-1
d_gene: NA
j_gene: TRBJ2-7
abundance: few
CDR3aa: CASSLGIGKDHEQYF
CDR3nt: TGCGCCAGCAGCTTGGGTATTGGGAAAGACCACGAGCAGTACTTC

v_gene: TRBV19
d_gene: NA
j_gene: TRBJ1-2
abundance: NA
CDR3aa: CASTNKGYGYTF
CDR3nt: TGTGCCAGTACCAATAAGGGCTATGGCTACACCTTC

v_gene: TRBV12-3/TRBV12-4
d_gene: NA
j_gene: TRBJ2-3
abundance: many
CDR3aa: CASSPLPPQRDTQYF
CDR3nt: TGTGCCAGCAGTCCCCTACCCCCGCAGAGAGATACGCAGTATTTT

v_gene: TRBV4-2
d_gene: NA
j_gene: TRBJ2-1
abundance: NA
CDR3aa: CASSQEGTYNEQFF
CDR3nt: TGTGCCAGCAGCCAAGAGGGTACCTACAATGAGCAGTTCTTC

v_gene: TRBV6-5
d_gene: NA
j_gene: TRBJ2-7
abundance: NA
CDR3aa: CASSSSFSSRPHEQYF
CDR3nt: TGTGCCAGCAGTTCCTCTTTTAGTTCACGGCCCCACGAGCAGTACTTC

v_gene: TRBV29-1
d_gene: TRBD1
j_gene: TRBJ2-2
abundance: few
CDR3aa: CSVTGDTGELFF
CDR3nt: TGCAGCGTAACAGGGGACACCGGGGAGCTGTTTTTT

v_gene: TRBV15
d_gene: NA
j_gene: TRBJ1-2
abundance: NA
CDR3aa: CATSRASAAPYGYTF
CDR3nt: TGTGCCACCAGCAGAGCATCCGCAGCGCCCTATGGCTACACCTTC

v_gene: TRBV4-3
d_gene: NA
j_gene: TRBJ2-7
abundance: NA
CDR3aa: CASSQDSARGYEQYF
CDR3nt: TGCGCCAGCAGCCAAGATAGTGCCAGGGGTTACGAGCAGTACTTC

v_gene: TRBV20-1
d_gene: TRBD2
j_gene: TRBJ2-5
abundance: NA
CDR3aa: CSARERERQETQYF
CDR3nt: TGCAGTGCGAGGGAGCGGGAGCGTCAGGAGACCCAGTACTTC

v_gene: TRBV7-7
d_gene: NA
j_gene: TRBJ2-2
abundance: few
CDR3aa: CASSLRVGMGAGELFF
CDR3nt: TGTGCCAGCAGCTTAAGAGTCGGGATGGGAGCCGGGGAGCTGTTTTTT

v_gene: TRBV6-1
d_gene: NA
j_gene: TRBJ1-3
abundance: NA
CDR3aa: CASSTTDPSGNTIYF
CDR3nt: TGTGCCAGCAGTACCACTGACCCCTCTGGAAACACCATATATTTT

v_gene: TRBV7-2
d_gene: NA
j_gene: TRBJ2-3
abundance: NA
CDR3aa: CASSLRFEDTQYF
CDR3nt: TGTGCCAGCAGCTTACGGTTTGAGGATACGCAGTATTTT

v_gene: TRBV7-2
d_gene: NA
j_gene: TRBJ2-1
abundance: few
CDR3aa: CASSVDRSSSYNEQFF
CDR3nt: TGTGCCAGCAGCGTAGACAGGAGTTCCTCCTACAATGAGCAGTTCTTC

v_gene: TRBV10-3
d_gene: NA
j_gene: TRBJ1-3
abundance: few
CDR3aa: CATATAGDTIYF
CDR3nt: TGTGCCACAGCGACAGCTGGGGACACCATATATTTT

v_gene: TRBV29-1
d_gene: NA
j_gene: TRBJ2-7
abundance: few
CDR3aa: CSVEMPGYEQYF
CDR3nt: TGCAGCGTTGAGATGCCTGGGTACGAGCAGTACTTC

v_gene: TRBV12-3/TRBV12-4
d_gene: TRBD2
j_gene: TRBJ2-7
abundance: NA
CDR3aa: CASRREIAGKRSEQYF
CDR3nt: TGTGCCAGCAGACGAGAAATAGCGGGGAAACGGAGCGAGCAGTACTTC

v_gene: TRBV9
d_gene: TRBD2
j_gene: TRBJ2-5
abundance: NA
CDR3aa: CASSGGGFMETQYF
CDR3nt: TGTGCCAGCAGCGGGGGGGGATTTATGGAGACCCAGTACTTC

v_gene: TRBV6-1
d_gene: NA
j_gene: TRBJ2-7
abundance: few
CDR3aa: CASSVGRGVYEQYF
CDR3nt: TGTGCCAGCAGTGTTGGCAGGGGGGTCTACGAGCAGTACTTC

v_gene: TRBV7-2
d_gene: TRBD1
j_gene: TRBJ2-1
abundance: few
CDR3aa: CASSLPGTGVEQFF
CDR3nt: TGTGCCAGCAGCTTACCAGGGACAGGGGTTGAGCAGTTCTTC

v_gene: TRBV7-7
d_gene: NA
j_gene: TRBJ2-2
abundance: few
CDR3aa: CASSSSASVGWTGELFF
CDR3nt: TGTGCCAGCAGTTCTAGTGCCTCGGTTGGTTGGACCGGGGAGCTGTTTTTT

v_gene: TRBV4-3
d_gene: TRBD1
j_gene: TRBJ2-7
abundance: NA
CDR3aa: CASSQGQGQGGEQYF
CDR3nt: TGCGCCAGCAGCCAGGGGCAGGGACAGGGTGGCGAGCAGTACTTC

v_gene: TRBV6-5
d_gene: TRBD2
j_gene: TRBJ2-1
abundance: few
CDR3aa: CASSYSGTSSHEQFF
CDR3nt: TGTGCCAGCAGTTACTCTGGGACTAGCTCCCATGAGCAGTTCTTC

v_gene: TRBV5-1
d_gene: TRBD1
j_gene: TRBJ1-6
abundance: few
CDR3aa: CASSSRQGGGSPLHF
CDR3nt: TGCGCCAGCAGCTCGAGACAGGGTGGTGGTTCACCCCTCCACTTT

v_gene: TRBV9
d_gene: NA
j_gene: TRBJ1-1
abundance: NA
CDR3aa: CASSVDGQAWTEAFF
CDR3nt: TGTGCCAGCAGCGTAGATGGCCAGGCCTGGACTGAAGCTTTCTTT

v_gene: TRBV12-3/TRBV12-4
d_gene: NA
j_gene: TRBJ2-1
abundance: few
CDR3aa: CASSLGLLGGNEQFF
CDR3nt: TGTGCCAGCAGTTTGGGGCTCCTAGGGGGGAATGAGCAGTTCTTC

v_gene: TRBV7-9
d_gene: NA
j_gene: TRBJ2-3
abundance: few
CDR3aa: CASSPAGHPDTQYF
CDR3nt: TGTGCCAGCAGCCCCGCCGGTCACCCTGATACGCAGTATTTT

v_gene: TRBV6-1
d_gene: NA
j_gene: TRBJ2-3
abundance: few
CDR3aa: CASSPKNTDTQYF
CDR3nt: TGTGCCAGCAGTCCCAAAAACACAGATACGCAGTATTTT

v_gene: TRBV7-9
d_gene: NA
j_gene: TRBJ2-2
abundance: many
CDR3aa: CASSLTPSNTGELFF
CDR3nt: TGTGCCAGCAGCTTAACCCCGTCGAACACCGGGGAGCTGTTTTTT

v_gene: TRBV5-5
d_gene: NA
j_gene: TRBJ2-1
abundance: NA
CDR3aa: CASSLWAGANEQFF
CDR3nt: TGTGCCAGCAGCTTATGGGCGGGGGCCAATGAGCAGTTCTTC

v_gene: TRBV2
d_gene: TRBD1
j_gene: TRBJ2-3
abundance: NA
CDR3aa: CAGTGEGGPDTQYF
CDR3nt: TGTGCCGGTACAGGGGAAGGTGGACCCGATACGCAGTATTTT

v_gene: TRBV6-1
d_gene: NA
j_gene: TRBJ2-7
abundance: many
CDR3aa: CASTGPRTYEQYF
CDR3nt: TGTGCCAGCACTGGACCGCGGACCTACGAGCAGTACTTC

v_gene: TRBV6-1
d_gene: NA
j_gene: TRBJ1-1
abundance: NA
CDR3aa: CASSRAGSWTSNTEAFF
CDR3nt: TGTGCCAGCAGTAGAGCGGGGAGTTGGACTTCAAACACTGAAGCTTTCTTT

v_gene: TRBV20-1
d_gene: TRBD2
j_gene: TRBJ2-1
abundance: NA
CDR3aa: CSARGSGNYEQFF
CDR3nt: TGCAGTGCTAGGGGTAGCGGGAACTATGAGCAGTTCTTC

v_gene: TRBV11-2
d_gene: NA
j_gene: TRBJ2-5
abundance: NA
CDR3aa: CASSPKVQLLGETQYF
CDR3nt: TGTGCCAGCAGCCCCAAGGTCCAGTTGTTAGGAGAGACCCAGTACTTC

v_gene: TRBV15
d_gene: NA
j_gene: TRBJ2-2
abundance: few
CDR3aa: CATSRGVRAVNTGELFF
CDR3nt: TGTGCCACCAGCAGAGGGGTTCGCGCGGTGAACACCGGGGAGCTGTTTTTT

v_gene: TRBV12-3/TRBV12-4
d_gene: NA
j_gene: TRBJ1-5
abundance: few
CDR3aa: CASSLGRLNNQPQHF
CDR3nt: TGTGCCAGCAGTTTGGGTCGCCTTAACAATCAGCCCCAGCATTTT

v_gene: TRBV6-1
d_gene: TRBD2
j_gene: TRBJ2-1
abundance: NA
CDR3aa: CASRAGGALHEQFF
CDR3nt: TGTGCCAGCCGAGCGGGAGGTGCCCTCCATGAGCAGTTCTTC

v_gene: TRBV27
d_gene: TRBD2
j_gene: TRBJ2-1
abundance: NA
CDR3aa: CATRGGYNEQFF
CDR3nt: TGTGCCACCCGGGGGGGCTACAATGAGCAGTTCTTC

v_gene: TRBV20-1
d_gene: TRBD1
j_gene: TRBJ1-2
abundance: NA
CDR3aa: CSAVTGTGGYGYTF
CDR3nt: TGCAGTGCTGTGACCGGGACAGGGGGGTATGGCTACACCTTC

v_gene: TRBV20-1
d_gene: TRBD2
j_gene: TRBJ2-1
abundance: NA
CDR3aa: CSARVPSGREQFF
CDR3nt: TGCAGTGCTAGAGTTCCTAGCGGACGTGAGCAGTTCTTC

v_gene: TRBV12-3/TRBV12-4
d_gene: TRBD1
j_gene: TRBJ2-1
abundance: NA
CDR3aa: CASRSDRELNEQFF
CDR3nt: TGTGCCAGCAGGTCCGACAGGGAGCTCAATGAGCAGTTCTTC

v_gene: TRBV9
d_gene: NA
j_gene: TRBJ2-1
abundance: few
CDR3aa: CASSGLSFGQGEQFF
CDR3nt: TGTGCCAGCAGCGGATTATCCTTCGGTCAGGGTGAGCAGTTCTTC